This record concerns one TCR beta chain sequence. The antigen remains undetermined. This sample was taken from a study of identifying expanded T cells in peripheral blood. Study-level points and caveats: Differentially abundant clones: 0.95 to 1.5 between replicates, around 17 at about two weeks, 19 at four.

Repertoires were generated with immunoSEQ multiplex PCR, while TCRdb's copy carries only in-frame clones and drops some. The sample includes 80,000 to 90,000 clones, approximately 83% of them seen just once. The sequenced sample was blood. This sequence originates from a person aged 18-70 years in good health.

The CDR3: CAWSKTYGGGRTDTQYF. The CDR3 DNA is TGTGCCTGGAGCAAAACCTACGGGGGGGGACGCACAGATACGCAGTATTTT. The rearrangement joins TRBV30 to TRBJ2-3, with 8 bases matching TRBD2. V lost 3 bases to trimming and J lost 1 base; unmatched junction nucleotides: 12. There are 17 residues in the CDR3. The germline gives CDR1 GTSNPN, CDR2 SVGIG (reference sequence).